This TCR beta chain was recovered during a study of response to subunit inactivated influenza vaccine. TCRdb used MiXCR to reprocess the RT-PCR reads, holding one entry per CDR3 protein. The top ten clones hold 2.8% of a sample with about 540,000 distinct CDR3 sequences, under 30% of them seen once. Germline-derived CDR1 and CDR2 are SQVTM and ANQGSEA. V trimming: 6 bases; J trimming: 8 bases; junction bases outside the gene matches: 9. The CDR3 has 12 residues. The same data also went into a second study, on T cells expressing NK-cell markers. In that study: For TCR beta, cDNA was produced by 5'RACE template switching with UMIs. Most of the eight sequenced donors tested HCMV-seropositive; one tested seronegative. More than 5 donors showed dominant NKG2C+ clonotypes comprising about 1.0-7.0% of their CD8+ T cells. Similarly, these clonotypes led the CD3+CD56-NKG2C+ fraction as well in four donors.

The receptor was isolated from a man aged 50 to 59 who received an inactivated influenza vaccine. The chain has TRBV29-1 and TRBJ1-2, with 7 bases lining up with TRBD1. The sequencing used CD4+ T cells sorted from PBMCs, collected 11 to 12 days after vaccination. The CDR3: CSVVQGKGGYTF. CDR3 bases: TGCAGCGTCGTACAGGGGAAGGGAGGCTACACCTTC.